A selection of T cell receptor beta chains follows, all from one sample in a study of PD-1 blockade in classical Hodgkin lymphoma. The repertoire was sequenced with immunoSEQ multiplex PCR; TCRdb's copy has only in-frame clones and lacks some. The sample holds nearly 100,000 clones, 75% to 90% seen once. This sample comprised peripheral blood mononuclear cells (PBMCs), obtained at baseline. Receptors originate from a human donor with classical Hodgkin lymphoma. Each CDR3 is given with its conserved first and last residue. A D gene is named only where the DNA matches it firmly. Where a row states a size, it is once, few, many or the class of an expanded clone; other rows omit it.

D gene	V gene	clone size	J gene	CDR3 DNA	CDR3 protein
NA	TRBV11-2	few	TRBJ1-2	TGTGCCAGCAGACCGTCCGGGGGAAGCTATGGCTACACCTTC	CASRPSGGSYGYTF
TRBD2	TRBV7-2	once	TRBJ2-3	TGTGCCAGCAGCACCCATGGGAGGGTAGCTAGCGGGGCCACAGATACGCAGTATTTT	CASSTHGRVASGATDTQYF
NA	TRBV5-5	NA	TRBJ2-7	TGTGCCAGCGGCGGACTCTTGCCCCGGGGATCACGGGAGCAGTACTTC	CASGGLLPRGSREQYF
NA	TRBV15	few	TRBJ1-1	TGTGCCACCAGCAGACTAACCGACACTGAAGCTTTCTTT	CATSRLTDTEAFF
TRBD2	TRBV11-3	NA	TRBJ2-7	TGTGCCAGCAGCTTAGTGGTGGGACTAGACTACGAGCAGTACTTC	CASSLVVGLDYEQYF
TRBD2	TRBV6-5	NA	TRBJ2-7	TGTGCCAGCAGTGCCCTACTAGCGGGAGCCTACGAGCAGTACTTC	CASSALLAGAYEQYF
NA	TRBV7-7	NA	TRBJ1-3	TGTGCCAGCAGCTTAGCTCGTGGAAACACCATATATTTT	CASSLARGNTIYF
TRBD2	TRBV6-6	NA	TRBJ2-7	TGTGCCAGCAGCAACCTAGCGGGGTCGGGGGAGCAGTACTTC	CASSNLAGSGEQYF
TRBD2	TRBV15	once	TRBJ2-7	TGTGCCACCAGCAGAGTTCTAGCGGGAGCCTACGAGCAGTACTTC	CATSRVLAGAYEQYF
TRBD2	TRBV5-5	NA	TRBJ2-7	TGTGCCAGCAGCTTGGTTACAGCGGGAGGCTCCGAGCAGTACTTC	CASSLVTAGGSEQYF
NA	TRBV19	NA	TRBJ1-1	TGTGCCAGTAGGACCATTGAGGGGGTCTACACTGAAGCTTTCTTT	CASRTIEGVYTEAFF
TRBD2	TRBV11-3	NA	TRBJ2-1	TGTGCCAGCAGCTCCCCGGCAGGACTAGCGGGCTACAATGAGCAGTTCTTC	CASSSPAGLAGYNEQFF
TRBD2	TRBV27	few	TRBJ2-2	TGTGCCAGCAGTACGGGAGGCACCGGGGAGCTGTTTTTT	CASSTGGTGELFF
NA	TRBV29-1	NA	TRBJ1-1	TGCAGCGGCCGCAGGGACGGGATCACTGAAGCTTTCTTT	CSGRRDGITEAFF
NA	TRBV5-3	NA	TRBJ2-7	TGTGCCAGAAGCTTGAACCCGTCCTACGAGCAGTACTTC	CARSLNPSYEQYF
NA	TRBV11-2	NA	TRBJ2-7	TGTGCCAGCAGTCCCGGACTAACCCCAATCGGCGAGCAGTACTTC	CASSPGLTPIGEQYF
NA	TRBV21-1	NA	TRBJ2-7	TGTGCCAGCAGCAAAAGGGGTTTGGCGACTAGCGGGAGTGAGCCCTACGAGCAGTACTTC	CASSKRGLATSGSEPYEQYF
NA	TRBV6-1	NA	TRBJ2-5	TGTGCCAGCAGTGTCCGGGCCCTGGGAGAGACCCAGTACTTC	CASSVRALGETQYF
NA	TRBV5-1	NA	TRBJ1-5	TGCGCCAGCAGCTTGTATTCAGGGGACGATCAGCCCCAGCATTTT	CASSLYSGDDQPQHF
NA	TRBV15	NA	TRBJ2-3	TGTGCCACCAGCAGAGATTCCAGGGGCGGCACAGATACGCAGTATTTT	CATSRDSRGGTDTQYF
NA	TRBV11-3	once	TRBJ2-5	TGTGCCAGCAGCTTAGGTGGGGGATTGGCCCAAGAGACCCAGTACTTC	CASSLGGGLAQETQYF
TRBD1	TRBV18	NA	TRBJ1-2	TGTGCCAGCTCATCTCCCTCCGACAGGGTTTCCTATGGCTACACCTTC	CASSSPSDRVSYGYTF
NA	TRBV7-2	NA	TRBJ2-5	TGTGCCAGCAGCTCCCGTCGTGGGGAGACCCAGTACTTC	CASSSRRGETQYF
NA	TRBV1	NA	TRBJ1-2	TGCACCAGCAGCCAAGTCAGGGGATCTAACTATGGCTACACCTTC	CTSSQVRGSNYGYTF
TRBD2	TRBV5-1	NA	TRBJ2-2	TGCGCCAGCACCAGCCTAGCGGGAGTTCCCGGGGAGCTGTTTTTT	CASTSLAGVPGELFF
NA	TRBV29-1	NA	TRBJ2-7	TGCAGCGTCAAACAGGGTGGGCCCCGGGACGAGCAGTACTTC	CSVKQGGPRDEQYF
NA	TRBV10-3	NA	TRBJ2-7	TGTGCCATCAGTAGCGGAACCTACGAGCAGTACTTC	CAISSGTYEQYF
NA	TRBV5-1	NA	TRBJ2-1	TGCGCCAGCAGCGTGGACGAGGGGCTACAGTTCTTC	CASSVDEGLQFF
TRBD1	TRBV4-3	NA	TRBJ1-3	TGCGCCAGCAGCCAGACCCTAGGGACAGTGTCTGGAAACACCATATATTTT	CASSQTLGTVSGNTIYF
NA	TRBV6-6	NA	TRBJ1-1	TGTGCCAGCAAACCGGGGGGCACTGAAGCTTTCTTT	CASKPGGTEAFF
TRBD2	TRBV6-5	NA	TRBJ2-5	TGTGCCAGCAGCACGGGACTAGCGGGACGGGAGACCCAGTACTTC	CASSTGLAGRETQYF
TRBD2	TRBV27	NA	TRBJ2-7	TGTGCCAGCAGTTTGGACGGACTAGCGGGATACGAGCAGTACTTC	CASSLDGLAGYEQYF
NA	TRBV6-5	NA	TRBJ2-1	TGTGCCAGCAGCCAAAGCCTACCGGGTTACAATGAGCAGTTCTTC	CASSQSLPGYNEQFF
TRBD1	TRBV7-9	NA	TRBJ1-5	TGTGCCAGCAGCTTAAATATTCAGGGGACAGGGCGAAATCAGCCCCAGCATTTT	CASSLNIQGTGRNQPQHF
NA	TRBV9	NA	TRBJ1-3	TGTGCCAGCAGCGTTGGGGGTTTTGGAAACACCATATATTTT	CASSVGGFGNTIYF
TRBD1	TRBV6-5	NA	TRBJ1-1	TGTGCCAGCAGGAGACAGGGGGCGAACACTGAAGCTTTCTTT	CASRRQGANTEAFF
TRBD2	TRBV10-2	NA	TRBJ2-1	TGCGCCAACTGTGGGACTAGCGGTGATGACTCCTACAATGAGCAGTTCTTC	CANCGTSGDDSYNEQFF
TRBD2	TRBV18	NA	TRBJ2-7	TGTGCCAGCTCGGGTACACTAGCGGGATCCGTCTACGAGCAGTACTTC	CASSGTLAGSVYEQYF
NA	TRBV27	NA	TRBJ1-5	TGTGCCAGCAGTTTAGGACCAGCTAGCAATCAGCCCCAGCATTTT	CASSLGPASNQPQHF
NA	TRBV5-1	NA	TRBJ2-7	TGCGCCAGCAGCTTGGTGGACAGAACCGAGCAGTACTTC	CASSLVDRTEQYF
NA	TRBV20-1	few	TRBJ1-2	TGCAGTGCTAGAAGGGGGGCGGGCTACACCTTC	CSARRGAGYTF
TRBD1	TRBV28	NA	TRBJ1-2	TGTGCCAGCAGTAGTTTCCCCGGACAGGGAGTAAGATATGGCTACACCTTC	CASSSFPGQGVRYGYTF
TRBD2	TRBV9	NA	TRBJ2-5	TGTGCCAGCAGCCTTAGTGGGACTAGCGGCCAGGCCCAGTACTTC	CASSLSGTSGQAQYF